This T cell receptor beta chain comes out of a study of blood T cells in healthy people across ages. Across the whole study: With template switching, about one barcoded beta molecule was captured per two T cells.

Together with a sample-barcoded 5' primer, a J-beta primer mix was included in a second PCR lasting roughly 6 to 12 cycles. Template switching added a 12-random-nucleotide identifier to every cDNA molecule. TCRdb used MiXCR to reprocess the 5' RACE reads, holding one entry per CDR3 protein. The repertoire holds about a million distinct CDR3 sequences, with 51% as singletons. Study findings and constraints: PBMCs that were unsorted prevented a conclusive naive versus antigen-experienced comparison. With age, beta diversity per million T cells declined roughly linearly, significantly by 40.

There are a few counts of this clonotype. What it binds is not known. Trimming stripped 1 base from V and 1 base from J, with 8 bases between. This CDR3 has 15 residues. Germline assignment: CDR1 LGHDT and CDR2 YNNKEL (reference sequence). The V call is TRBV3-1, the J call TRBJ1-5; tentatively, D is TRBD1 (5 bases). The origin of this receptor is a woman aged 60-75 years in good health. Source material: blood. CDR3 DNA sequence: TGTGCCAGCAGCCAAGCGGGACCGAGCAATCAGCCCCAGCATTTT. Its translation: CASSQAGPSNQPQHF.